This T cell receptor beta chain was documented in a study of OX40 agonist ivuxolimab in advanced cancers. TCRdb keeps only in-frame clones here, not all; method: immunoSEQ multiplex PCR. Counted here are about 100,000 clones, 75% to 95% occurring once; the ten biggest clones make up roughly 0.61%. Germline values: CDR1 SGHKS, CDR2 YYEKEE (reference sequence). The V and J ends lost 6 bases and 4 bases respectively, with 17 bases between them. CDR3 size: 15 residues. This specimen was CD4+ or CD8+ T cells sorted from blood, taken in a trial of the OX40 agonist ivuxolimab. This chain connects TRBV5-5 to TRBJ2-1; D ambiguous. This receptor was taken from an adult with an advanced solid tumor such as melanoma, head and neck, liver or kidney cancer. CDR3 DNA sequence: TGTGCCAGCACCCGTGACGGCCCGGATTACAATGAGCAGTTCTTC. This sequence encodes CASTRDGPDYNEQFF.